What follows is one T cell receptor beta chain and its context. Authors' methods: Researchers report that nucleated cell counts were estimated from reference gene primer amplification. Some clones are missing from TCRdb's copy, which holds only in-frame ones; the method was immunoSEQ multiplex PCR. D and trimming come from the DNA, and the V and J calls and clone size come from that table. Of fewer than 350,000 clones in the sample, roughly 85% were seen once. This record comes from a study of blood T cell repertoires in COVID-19. This CDR3 region has 13 residues. CDR1 and CDR2 from the germline V gene are MDHEN and SYDVKM. V gave up 6 bases and J gave up 4 bases; unmatched junction bases: 6. The study recruited people aged roughly 18 to 89 years across about two dozen US areas.

The clonotype originates from a woman in her twenties or thirties who had been exposed to COVID-19. Sequenced: PBMCs or T cells enriched from blood (not recorded which). V and J are TRBV28 and TRBJ2-7; 7 bases map to TRBD1. The CDR3 reads CASRLGTEYEQYF. In nucleotides, the CDR3 is TGTGCCAGCAGGTTAGGGACAGAATACGAGCAGTACTTC.